The subject of this entry is one TCR beta chain. The length of the CDR3 is 14 residues. Trimming removed 3 bases from V and 4 bases from J; junction bases left unmatched: 5. The germline V gene has CDR1 LGHNA and CDR2 YNFKEQ. The data were taken from a study of technical replicates of blood from a few donors. TCRdb keeps only in-frame clones here, not all; method: immunoSEQ multiplex PCR. The repertoire holds some 70,000 clones, with 88% as singletons. The sequenced sample was PBMCs. The V gene is TRBV4-2, the J gene TRBJ1-2; 7 positions agree with TRBD1. This receptor was taken from a human donor in good health. Some clones in this sample may be carry-over from other donors' samples. The CDR3 DNA reads as TGTGCCAGCAGCCAGGGGGGACAGACCTATGGCTACACCTTC. It codes for CASSQGGQTYGYTF.